This T cell receptor (beta chain) was sequenced for a study of blood T cell repertoires in COVID-19. Original data processing: By means of reference gene primer amplification, nucleated cell counts were estimated. Generated by immunoSEQ multiplex PCR, the TCRdb table keeps only in-frame clones and is missing some. V and J calls and clone size are those listed in that table; D and trimming were worked out from the DNA. The data contain tens of thousands of clones, about 88% of them singletons. Trimming removed 0 bases at V and 3 bases at J, with 6 bases between. Looked up from germline, CDR1 is SEHNR and CDR2 is FQNEAQ (reference sequence). The CDR3 totals 13 residues.

This TCR was recovered from a man between 60 and 75 years old with acute or convalescent COVID-19. The specimen sequenced was peripheral blood. This chain joins TRBV7-9 and TRBJ2-7, with D possibly being TRBD2 (5 bases). The CDR3 bases are TGTGCCAGCAGCTTAGCTGGAGGCTACGAGCAGTACTTC. The encoded protein is CASSLAGGYEQYF.